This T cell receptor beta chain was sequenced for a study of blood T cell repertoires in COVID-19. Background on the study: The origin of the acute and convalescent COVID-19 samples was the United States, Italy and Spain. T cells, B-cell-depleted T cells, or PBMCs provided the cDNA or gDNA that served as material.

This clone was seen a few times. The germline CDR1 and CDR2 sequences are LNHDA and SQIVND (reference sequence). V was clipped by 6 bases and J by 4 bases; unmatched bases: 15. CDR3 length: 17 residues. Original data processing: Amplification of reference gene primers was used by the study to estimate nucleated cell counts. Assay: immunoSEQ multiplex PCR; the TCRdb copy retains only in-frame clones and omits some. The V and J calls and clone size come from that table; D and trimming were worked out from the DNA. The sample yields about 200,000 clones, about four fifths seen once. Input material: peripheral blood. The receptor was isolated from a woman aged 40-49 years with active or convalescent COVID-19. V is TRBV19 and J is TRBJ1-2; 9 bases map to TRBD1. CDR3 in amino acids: CASRRSGQGESGYGYTF. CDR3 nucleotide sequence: TGTGCCAGTAGGAGGTCGGGACAGGGAGAATCCGGCTATGGCTACACCTTC.